These 9 T cell receptor beta chains came from one sample sequenced in a study of CD8 T cells in ankylosing spondylitis. Each CDR3 protein gets one entry after TCRdb re-called the 5' RACE reads with MiXCR. The sample lists roughly 100,000 distinct CDR3 sequences, around 24% occurring once. Sequenced: synovial fluid, either unsorted or a sorted T cell fraction (not recorded which). The receptors originated from a male donor with ankylosing spondylitis.

The chain carries TRBV7-9 and TRBJ2-1, with D possibly matching TRBD2 (6 bases). Trimming cost V 4 bases and J 6 bases, with 19 bases left between them. The CDR3 has 16 residues. Germline V CDR1 and CDR2: SEHNR, FQNEAQ (reference sequence). The CDR3 nucleotides read TGTGCCAGCAGCTCGAAGTGGTCTAGCGCGAGCAATGAGCAGTTCTTC. Protein: CASSSKWSSASNEQFF.

J is TRBJ2-5 and V is TRBV20-1; D is possibly TRBD2 (6 bases). This CDR3 spans 12 amino acids. CDR1 and CDR2 from the germline V gene are DFQATT and SNEGSKA (reference sequence). With 3 bases removed from V and 4 bases from J, the gap between germline ends came to 9 bases. CDR3 sequence (DNA): TGCAGTGCTAGCTCCGGGAGAGAGACCCAGTACTTC. Translating gives CSASSGRETQYF.

V gene TRBV14 combines with J gene TRBJ1-6, with no clear D. This CDR3 has 13 amino acids. Germline V CDR1 and CDR2: SGHDN, FVKESK. V was pared by 4 bases and J by 7 bases, with 8 bases between. CDR3 in amino acids: CASSPRTNSPLHF. In DNA, the CDR3 is TGTGCCAGCAGCCCTAGGACGAATTCACCCCTCCACTTT.

This chain uses TRBV4-1 with TRBJ1-2; perhaps TRBD1 as D (5 bases). The CDR3 totals 15 residues. Trimming took off 3 bases at V and 2 bases at J, with 13 bases between the two ends. Germline CDR1 MGHRA, CDR2 YSYEKL. The CDR3 loop reads CASSHQPDKNYGYTF. CDR3 in DNA: TGCGCCAGCAGCCACCAGCCGGACAAGAACTATGGCTACACCTTC.

The genes are TRBV5-8 and TRBJ2-7; 7 bases line up with TRBD1. CDR3 size: 13 residues. V gave up 4 bases and J gave up 2 bases; unmatched junction bases: 3. The germline V gene has CDR1 SGHTS and CDR2 YDEGEE. CDR3 DNA: TGTGCCAGCAGCAAGACAGGGCCCTACGAGCAGTACGTC. Protein product: CASSKTGPYEQYV.

A few counts support this clonotype. This chain connects TRBV20-1 to TRBJ2-3, with a possible D match to TRBD2 (5 bases). V shed 6 bases and J shed 3 bases, with 10 bases lying between them. Per germline, CDR1 DFQATT and CDR2 SNEGSKA (reference sequence). The CDR3 contains 12 residues. The CDR3 DNA is TGCAGTGCGCCACTAGATACAGATACGCAGTATTTT. Translated: CSAPLDTDTQYF.

There are many counts of this clonotype. V and J are TRBV3-1 and TRBJ1-6; D unclear. V shed 5 bases and J shed 7 bases, with 9 bases lying between them. The length of the CDR3 is 13 residues. Per the germline V gene, CDR1 is LGHDT and CDR2 is YNNKEL (reference sequence). The CDR3, as DNA: TGTGCCAGCAGCAGGGTGCCCAATTCACCCCTCCACTTT. This encodes CASSRVPNSPLHF.

The chain carries TRBV6-5 and TRBJ2-1; a possible D gene is TRBD1 (6 bases). The CDR3 contains 14 residues. V dropped 4 bases and J dropped 8 bases, with 15 bases sitting between them. Germline V CDR1 and CDR2: MNHEY, SVGAGI. The CDR3 region has the DNA TGTGCCAGCAGTTCAGGGGCTTTAGCACATGAGCAGTTCTTC. Its translation: CASSSGALAHEQFF.

This clonotype was observed a handful of times. J is TRBJ1-4 and V is TRBV6-1, with D unresolved. The germline V gene encodes CDR1 MNHNS and CDR2 SASEGT. The germline V and J ends were trimmed by 5 bases and 5 bases, with 18 bases remaining between them. The CDR3 totals 16 residues. CDR3 bases: TGTGCCAGCAGTAACCGCCCGGGAGCGGCCAATGAAAAACTGTTTTTT. Translated: CASSNRPGAANEKLFF.